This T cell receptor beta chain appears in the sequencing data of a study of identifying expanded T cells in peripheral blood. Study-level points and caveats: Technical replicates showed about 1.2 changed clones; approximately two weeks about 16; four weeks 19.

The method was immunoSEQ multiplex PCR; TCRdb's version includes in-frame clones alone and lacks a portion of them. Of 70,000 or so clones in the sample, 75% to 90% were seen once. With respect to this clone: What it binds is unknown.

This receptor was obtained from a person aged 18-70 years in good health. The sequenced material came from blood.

The CDR3 coding sequence is TGTGCCAGCAGTAGCCCGCCACCCACCTACGAGCAGTACTTC. Its protein is CASSSPPPTYEQYF. J is TRBJ2-7 and V is TRBV28, with D hard to call. Germline CDR1 and CDR2: MDHEN and SYDVKM. The CDR3 contains 14 residues. Trimming pared 5 bases from V and 2 bases from J, leaving 13 bases between.